A selection of T cell receptor beta chains follows, all from one sample in a study of CD8+ T cells in alopecia areata. TCRdb's table, derived via immunoSEQ multiplex PCR, lists solely in-frame clones and lacks some. Among around 200,000 clones listed, roughly 61% were seen once. This specimen was CD8+ T cells sorted from blood, taken at week 24, from a patient treated with tofacitinib. All receptors derive from a human donor with alopecia areata. Both conserved end residues are part of each CDR3. D genes are given only for firm matches. Only part of the rows carry a size: once, few, many, or a class if the clone is expanded.

v_call: TRBV5-4; d_call: -; clone_size: -; j_call: TRBJ1-5; cdr3_aa: CASSWDGRNQPQHF
v_call: TRBV7-9; d_call: -; clone_size: few; j_call: TRBJ2-7; cdr3_aa: CASSWAPYEQYF
v_call: TRBV27; d_call: -; clone_size: -; j_call: TRBJ2-7; cdr3_aa: CASSLGGSEQYF
v_call: TRBV29-1; d_call: -; clone_size: -; j_call: TRBJ1-3; cdr3_aa: CSVFVSGNTIYF
v_call: TRBV2; d_call: -; clone_size: -; j_call: TRBJ2-5; cdr3_aa: CASSVGVYFGTQYF
v_call: TRBV25-1; d_call: -; clone_size: once; j_call: TRBJ2-5; cdr3_aa: CASSESGQGYQETQYF
v_call: TRBV6-5; d_call: -; clone_size: -; j_call: TRBJ2-2; cdr3_aa: CASSYAFNTGELFF
v_call: TRBV4-1; d_call: -; clone_size: -; j_call: TRBJ2-2; cdr3_aa: CASSQGTGELFF
v_call: TRBV6-1; d_call: -; clone_size: once; j_call: TRBJ1-1; cdr3_aa: CASSRGDTEAFF
v_call: TRBV30; d_call: -; clone_size: -; j_call: TRBJ2-7; cdr3_aa: CAWWAGGDRPLGEQYF
v_call: TRBV10-3; d_call: -; clone_size: -; j_call: TRBJ2-7; cdr3_aa: CAISESMGRNSYEQYF
v_call: TRBV13; d_call: -; clone_size: -; j_call: TRBJ2-7; cdr3_aa: CASSLGRAEQYF
v_call: TRBV7-2; d_call: -; clone_size: few; j_call: TRBJ2-2; cdr3_aa: CASSWSGTGELFF
v_call: TRBV12-5; d_call: -; clone_size: -; j_call: TRBJ1-1; cdr3_aa: CASGFGTEAFF
v_call: TRBV18; d_call: TRBD1; clone_size: -; j_call: TRBJ2-4; cdr3_aa: CASSFDRGTKNIQYF
v_call: TRBV4-2; d_call: -; clone_size: few; j_call: TRBJ1-2; cdr3_aa: CASSQEVRAQNYGYTF
v_call: TRBV6-5; d_call: TRBD1; clone_size: -; j_call: TRBJ2-7; cdr3_aa: CASSSEQGLAYEQYF
v_call: TRBV11-2; d_call: TRBD2; clone_size: -; j_call: TRBJ2-7; cdr3_aa: CASSPLSGGNSYEQYF
v_call: TRBV5-6; d_call: -; clone_size: few; j_call: TRBJ2-5; cdr3_aa: CASSSYSETQYF
v_call: TRBV27; d_call: TRBD1; clone_size: -; j_call: TRBJ1-1; cdr3_aa: CASSLGFVGRGANTEAFF
v_call: TRBV5-1; d_call: -; clone_size: -; j_call: TRBJ1-1; cdr3_aa: CASSIWGQTEAFF
v_call: TRBV6-1; d_call: TRBD1; clone_size: -; j_call: TRBJ1-1; cdr3_aa: CASSATGGVGDTEAFF
v_call: TRBV30; d_call: TRBD1; clone_size: -; j_call: TRBJ2-3; cdr3_aa: CAWSGPGQGNTDTQYF
v_call: TRBV7-9; d_call: TRBD1; clone_size: -; j_call: TRBJ2-1; cdr3_aa: CASTRGQGNYNEQFF
v_call: TRBV6-1; d_call: TRBD1; clone_size: -; j_call: TRBJ2-1; cdr3_aa: CASSEWTGSSYNEQFF
v_call: TRBV7-2; d_call: TRBD1; clone_size: few; j_call: TRBJ1-1; cdr3_aa: CASSYATGDEAFF
v_call: TRBV4-1; d_call: TRBD1; clone_size: -; j_call: TRBJ2-1; cdr3_aa: CASSRYIGGQGDLGYNEQFF
v_call: TRBV6-6; d_call: -; clone_size: -; j_call: TRBJ2-3; cdr3_aa: CASSYMVSTDTQYF
v_call: TRBV5-6; d_call: -; clone_size: few; j_call: TRBJ2-2; cdr3_aa: CASSLEQGLTGELFF
v_call: TRBV10-2; d_call: -; clone_size: -; j_call: TRBJ1-1; cdr3_aa: CAGLRGTEAFF
v_call: TRBV6-1; d_call: -; clone_size: -; j_call: TRBJ2-7; cdr3_aa: CASNRDTLYEQYF
v_call: TRBV18; d_call: -; clone_size: -; j_call: TRBJ2-3; cdr3_aa: CASSPVGPPGDTQYF
v_call: TRBV29-1; d_call: TRBD1; clone_size: few; j_call: TRBJ2-7; cdr3_aa: CSVETGGLYEQYF
v_call: TRBV11-2; d_call: TRBD2; clone_size: -; j_call: TRBJ2-5; cdr3_aa: CASSLEGGGIGETQYF
v_call: TRBV5-6; d_call: -; clone_size: -; j_call: TRBJ1-2; cdr3_aa: CASSRTGAGYTF
v_call: TRBV29-1; d_call: -; clone_size: few; j_call: TRBJ1-1; cdr3_aa: CSATENTEAFF
v_call: TRBV29-1; d_call: -; clone_size: few; j_call: TRBJ2-7; cdr3_aa: CSVSASDYEQYF
v_call: TRBV5-1; d_call: -; clone_size: few; j_call: TRBJ2-1; cdr3_aa: CASRVGQVSGNEQFF
v_call: TRBV19; d_call: -; clone_size: few; j_call: TRBJ2-7; cdr3_aa: CASSMEGVLGYEQYF
v_call: TRBV5-1; d_call: -; clone_size: many; j_call: TRBJ2-7; cdr3_aa: CASSAARDEQYF
v_call: TRBV2; d_call: -; clone_size: few; j_call: TRBJ1-1; cdr3_aa: CASSSGGGNRKNTEAFF
v_call: TRBV7-2; d_call: TRBD1; clone_size: -; j_call: TRBJ2-5; cdr3_aa: CASSPGQGTWQETQYF
v_call: TRBV7-9; d_call: -; clone_size: few; j_call: TRBJ2-1; cdr3_aa: CASSLGSEQFF
v_call: TRBV5-1; d_call: TRBD2; clone_size: -; j_call: TRBJ2-1; cdr3_aa: CASSPHGSPGLAGSSYNEQFF
v_call: TRBV29-1; d_call: -; clone_size: -; j_call: TRBJ2-3; cdr3_aa: CSVVGLLSTDTQYF
v_call: TRBV30; d_call: TRBD1; clone_size: -; j_call: TRBJ1-5; cdr3_aa: CAWTSGQGNQPQHF
v_call: TRBV25-1; d_call: -; clone_size: -; j_call: TRBJ2-5; cdr3_aa: CASKDGGQETQYF
v_call: TRBV5-1; d_call: -; clone_size: -; j_call: TRBJ2-5; cdr3_aa: CASSLWEDEETQYF
v_call: TRBV10-2; d_call: -; clone_size: -; j_call: TRBJ2-5; cdr3_aa: CASSEPRTTIVETQYF
v_call: TRBV27; d_call: -; clone_size: -; j_call: TRBJ1-2; cdr3_aa: CASSPYPGSSGYTF
v_call: TRBV6-1; d_call: -; clone_size: -; j_call: TRBJ1-2; cdr3_aa: CASSVGQISYTF
v_call: TRBV29-1; d_call: TRBD1; clone_size: few; j_call: TRBJ2-7; cdr3_aa: CSVERPGQGYEQYF
v_call: TRBV29-1; d_call: TRBD2; clone_size: -; j_call: TRBJ2-7; cdr3_aa: CSVEPFSGGASYEQYF
v_call: TRBV4-1; d_call: TRBD1; clone_size: -; j_call: TRBJ1-2; cdr3_aa: CASSQTGDYGYTF
v_call: TRBV28; d_call: TRBD1; clone_size: -; j_call: TRBJ2-2; cdr3_aa: CASRPGTGIRGELFF
v_call: TRBV4-1; d_call: -; clone_size: -; j_call: TRBJ1-2; cdr3_aa: CASSQGTERGHGYTF
v_call: TRBV27; d_call: -; clone_size: -; j_call: TRBJ2-2; cdr3_aa: CASSRVNTGELFF